This is a list of T cell receptor beta chains from one sample in a study of blood T cell repertoires in COVID-19. TCRdb's copy holds only in-frame clones and misses some; the assay was immunoSEQ multiplex PCR. The sample yields roughly 110,000 clones, more than 80% seen once. The material sequenced was peripheral blood. These receptors all stem from a woman aged 50 to 65 with acute or convalescent COVID-19. The CDR3 runs from the conserved cysteine through the conserved F or W. A D gene is named only where the DNA matches it firmly. Clone size is stated in some rows and not others, as once, few, many or a class when expanded.

DNA	CDR3	size	V	J	D	length
TGTGCCAGCAGCTTGGCACAGGGACCCTACGAGCAGTACTTC	CASSLAQGPYEQYF	NA	TRBV5-8	TRBJ2-7	NA	14
TGTGCCAGCAGCCAAGATCAGTGGGGGAGGTGTGTTTTT	CASSQDQWGRCVF	NA	TRBV3-1/TRBV3-2	TRBJ1-3	NA	13
TGTGCCAGCTGGGACACCACGGAGGACGAGCAGTACTTC	CASWDTTEDEQYF	NA	TRBV7-9	TRBJ2-7	NA	13
TGTGCCAGCAGCTTAGCGGCGACAACTAGCAGGGAGCAGTTCTTC	CASSLAATTSREQFF	NA	TRBV7-2	TRBJ2-1	NA	15
TGTGCCAGCAGTGAAAACGAGAGGGGGCGGGCTTTCTTT	CASSENERGRAFF	NA	TRBV2	TRBJ1-1	TRBD1	13
TGTGCCAGCAGCCAATTGGGGAGGGCCGAGCAGTACTTC	CASSQLGRAEQYF	NA	TRBV3-1/TRBV3-2	TRBJ2-7	TRBD2	13
TGTGCCAGCAGCCTAGGACAGGAACGAGAGACCCAGTACTTC	CASSLGQERETQYF	NA	TRBV5-6	TRBJ2-5	TRBD1	14
TGTGCCAGCAGCCAATCCCCAGGGAATGGCTACACCTTC	CASSQSPGNGYTF	NA	TRBV16	TRBJ1-2	NA	13
TGTGCCAGCAGCTTAGCAGGAGTTACCGGGGAGCTGTTTTTT	CASSLAGVTGELFF	NA	TRBV7-8	TRBJ2-2	NA	14
TGTGCCAGCAGCCCAGATTACTACAATGAGCAGTTCTTC	CASSPDYYNEQFF	NA	TRBV7-2	TRBJ2-1	NA	13
TGTGCCTGGAATAAAGCCCAAAACATTCAGTACTTC	CAWNKAQNIQYF	NA	TRBV30	TRBJ2-4	NA	12
TGTGCCAGCAGTAATATGGACAGACTCAATCAGCCCCAGCATTTT	CASSNMDRLNQPQHF	NA	TRBV28	TRBJ1-5	NA	15
TGTGCCAGCAGAAGCGGGACAGGGGGCGGTAATTCACCCCTCCACTTT	CASRSGTGGGNSPLHF	few	TRBV5-6	TRBJ1-6	TRBD1	16
TGCGCCAGCAGCCAAGGAGGACAGGGATTCACAGATACGCAGTATTTT	CASSQGGQGFTDTQYF	NA	TRBV4-1	TRBJ2-3	TRBD1	16
TGTGCCTGGAGTCGTATCTGGACTAGCGGGAGGGGGGATACGCAGTATTTT	CAWSRIWTSGRGDTQYF	NA	TRBV30	TRBJ2-3	TRBD2	17
TGCGCCAGCAGCCAAGAAGCTAGCAGGGATACGCAGTATTTT	CASSQEASRDTQYF	NA	TRBV4-1	TRBJ2-3	NA	14
TGTGCCAGCAGTGCCCGGACAATTGTCGACGAGCAGTACTTC	CASSARTIVDEQYF	NA	TRBV25-1	TRBJ2-7	NA	14
TGTGCCAGCACCCCCACCGGTGGAAACACCATATATTTT	CASTPTGGNTIYF	NA	TRBV28	TRBJ1-3	NA	13
TGTGCCAGCTCACCGGCGGGGACAGGGGGTGAGCAGTTCTTC	CASSPAGTGGEQFF	NA	TRBV18	TRBJ2-1	TRBD1	14
TGTGCCAGCAGCGTACCGGGATCAGGTGGCTACACCTTC	CASSVPGSGGYTF	NA	TRBV9	TRBJ1-2	NA	13
TGTGCCAGCAGTACGGACAGGGGGCTCCCCGGCTACACCTTC	CASSTDRGLPGYTF	NA	TRBV2	TRBJ1-2	TRBD1	14
TGTGCCAGCAGCTTGGATCGACAGTTCAATCAGCCCCAGCATTTT	CASSLDRQFNQPQHF	NA	TRBV5-5	TRBJ1-5	NA	15
TGTGCCTGGAGTGCTGCGGACAGGGTGGGGGAGACCCAGTACTTC	CAWSAADRVGETQYF	NA	TRBV30	TRBJ2-5	TRBD1	15
TGTGCCAGCTCTCTCGCCGGCCAGGGTTACGAGCAGTACTTC	CASSLAGQGYEQYF	NA	TRBV18	TRBJ2-7	NA	14
TGTGCCAGCAGCTTTCCGTCGGGAGAGGAGGGAGACCAGGAAAAACTGTTTTTT	CASSFPSGEEGDQEKLFF	NA	TRBV7-9	TRBJ1-4	NA	18
TGCGCCAGCAGCCACCCGCTACGTGATTCACCCCTCCACTTT	CASSHPLRDSPLHF	once	TRBV4-1	TRBJ1-6	NA	14
TGTGCCAGCAGTGACAGGTACTTGTCAGCTAACTATGGCTACACCTTC	CASSDRYLSANYGYTF	NA	TRBV6-1	TRBJ1-2	NA	16
TGTGCCAGCAGTTTGGACAGAAACACTGAAGCTTTCTTT	CASSLDRNTEAFF	once	TRBV6-5	TRBJ1-1	NA	13
TGTGCCAGCAGCGTAGACAGTTTCCAGCCCCAGCATTTT	CASSVDSFQPQHF	NA	TRBV9	TRBJ1-5	NA	13
TGTGCCAGCAGGGGACAGCCCTATGGCTACACCTTC	CASRGQPYGYTF	NA	TRBV2	TRBJ1-2	TRBD1	12
TGTGCCACCAGTGACATACAGGGCAGCTATGGGGCTTTCTTT	CATSDIQGSYGAFF	NA	TRBV24-1	TRBJ1-1	NA	14
TGTGCCAGCAGCCAAGAGGCAGGGCGCCTTGGAAACACCATATATTTT	CASSQEAGRLGNTIYF	NA	TRBV3-1/TRBV3-2	TRBJ1-3	NA	16
TGCGCCAGCAGCCCACCCGGGACTGCCCGGCGGAACACCGGGGAGCTGTTTTTT	CASSPPGTARRNTGELFF	NA	TRBV5-1	TRBJ2-2	NA	18
TGTGCCAGCAGCTTCCTGGGACAGGGGGGAGATACGCAGTATTTT	CASSFLGQGGDTQYF	NA	TRBV7-2	TRBJ2-3	TRBD1	15
TGCGCCAGCAGCACCCGGACTAGCGGAACGACAGATACGCAGTATTTT	CASSTRTSGTTDTQYF	NA	TRBV4-3	TRBJ2-3	TRBD2	16
TGTGCCAGCAGTTTACGGCAGGGGGAAGCTTTCTTT	CASSLRQGEAFF	once	TRBV28	TRBJ1-1	NA	12
TGTGCCAGCAGCCAAGACAGGTTTGGGCCCCTCCACTTT	CASSQDRFGPLHF	NA	TRBV3-1/TRBV3-2	TRBJ1-6	NA	13
TGTGCCAGCAGTGACAGGGGGTGGGCCGGGGAGCTGTTTTTT	CASSDRGWAGELFF	NA	TRBV6-1	TRBJ2-2	TRBD1	14
TGTGCCTGGAGTGTACTGGGCCCCGCCAATATGAACACTGAAGCTTTCTTT	CAWSVLGPANMNTEAFF	NA	TRBV30	TRBJ1-1	NA	17
TGTGCCAGCAGTTTAGCGGGAGGGATCTACGAGCAGTACTTC	CASSLAGGIYEQYF	NA	TRBV28	TRBJ2-7	TRBD2	14
TGTGCCAGCAGTTTTGGACAGGGACGGACCGGGGAGCTGTTTTTT	CASSFGQGRTGELFF	NA	TRBV13	TRBJ2-2	TRBD1	15
TGTGCTAGTGGCAACTACAATGAGCAGTTCTTC	CASGNYNEQFF	NA	TRBV12-5	TRBJ2-1	NA	11
TGTGCCAGCAGTGACTGGGGGGGGACCACCTATGGCTACACCTTC	CASSDWGGTTYGYTF	NA	TRBV28	TRBJ1-2	NA	15
TGTGCCAGCAGCCTGGGCAATGAGATGACCTATAATTCACCCCTCCACTTT	CASSLGNEMTYNSPLHF	NA	TRBV3-1/TRBV3-2	TRBJ1-6	NA	17
TGCGCCAGCAGCCAAGAACAGGGAGTACCCTCCTACGAGCAGTACTTC	CASSQEQGVPSYEQYF	NA	TRBV4-1	TRBJ2-7	NA	16
TGTGCCAGCACTACATCCCTAGGGGATCAGCCCCAGCATTTT	CASTTSLGDQPQHF	NA	TRBV6-5	TRBJ1-5	NA	14
TGTGCCAGCAGCTCGGGACTGACGGGCAATGAGCAGTTCTTC	CASSSGLTGNEQFF	NA	TRBV9	TRBJ2-1	NA	14
TGTGCCAGCAGCCCTGGACAGGGGAATTCCTACGAGCAGTACTTC	CASSPGQGNSYEQYF	NA	TRBV28	TRBJ2-7	TRBD1	15
TGTGCCAGCAGCCAAGATCTGGAAGGGGCGCGAACCTTC	CASSQDLEGARTF	NA	TRBV14	TRBJ1-2	NA	13
TGTGCCTTGGAAGTGTCGGACAGGGAAGGGGTAAATGAAAAACTGTTTTTT	CALEVSDREGVNEKLFF	NA	TRBV30	TRBJ1-4	TRBD1	17
TGTGCCAGCGGGGAGTCGGAGACCCAGTACTTC	CASGESETQYF	NA	TRBV2	TRBJ2-5	NA	11
TGTGCCAGCAGCTTTAGGGGTAACTATGGCTACACCTTC	CASSFRGNYGYTF	once	TRBV3-1/TRBV3-2	TRBJ1-2	NA	13
TGTGCCAGCAGTTTGCGGGGAGGGGGTCAGCCCCAGCATTTT	CASSLRGGGQPQHF	NA	TRBV28	TRBJ1-5	NA	14
TGTGCCAGTACTCCGGGGGGGCCCTATGGCTACACCTTC	CASTPGGPYGYTF	NA	TRBV19	TRBJ1-2	NA	13
TGTGCCAGCAGCTTAGGTCGGGGGGTAGCGGGAGGCTACCAAGAGACCCAGTACTTC	CASSLGRGVAGGYQETQYF	NA	TRBV7-8	TRBJ2-5	TRBD2	19
TGTGCCAGCACTCGACTAGCGACAATTGGGGCAGATACGCAGTATTTT	CASTRLATIGADTQYF	NA	TRBV2	TRBJ2-3	TRBD2	16
TGTGCCAGCAGTCCCCAGGGGTGGGGCTACACCTTC	CASSPQGWGYTF	NA	TRBV28	TRBJ1-2	NA	12